What follows are 17 T cell receptor beta chains derived from one specimen sequenced in a study of regulatory T cells in long-lasting Graves disease. Libraries of TCR beta came from iRepertoire HTBI primers plus Arm-PCR of CDR3 regions. TCRdb analysed the multiplex PCR reads with MiXCR anew, one entry per CDR3 protein. The top ten hold about 18% of the sample, which has roughly 610,000 distinct CDR3 sequences, 15% to 20% seen once. As for time point: newly diagnosed GD, antithyroid drugs for less than 3 months. Researchers made the TCR library from RNA that was extracted from PBMCs. The data were also submitted as part of a second study, on T cells in Graves' hyperthyroidism and ophthalmopathy.

Sequenced material: peripheral blood mononuclear cells (PBMCs), taken at new diagnosis, from a patient treated with antithyroid drugs. These TCRs come from a woman in her 30s with Graves disease.

This clonotype has ten or more counts. V and J are TRBV27 and TRBJ2-1, with D tentatively TRBD1 (7 bases). This CDR3 contains 16 residues. Germline loops: CDR1 MNHEY, CDR2 SMNVEV (reference sequence). V shed 2 bases and J shed 4 bases, with 15 bases lying between them. CDR3 DNA: TGTGCCAGCAGTTTAAGTAACGGGGGACAGTACAATGAGCAGTTCTTC. As protein: CASSLSNGGQYNEQFF.

This clonotype has ten or more counts. V is TRBV11-1 and J is TRBJ2-1, with a possible D match to TRBD2 (5 bases). Germline V gene sequence: CDR1 SGHAT, CDR2 FQDESV (reference sequence). The length of the CDR3 is 16 residues. The V end was cut by 4 bases, the J end by 5 bases, with 18 bases between. The CDR3 reads CASSSSDGEPNNEQFF. CDR3 nucleotide sequence: TGTGCCAGCAGCTCCTCAGACGGGGAGCCGAACAATGAGCAGTTCTTC.

In its sample, this clonotype was seen many times. This chain uses TRBV7-9 with TRBJ2-7, with unresolved D. CDR3 length: 13 residues. Germline V gene data show CDR1 as SEHNR and CDR2 as FQNEAQ (reference sequence). With 2 bases removed from V and 3 bases from J, the gap between germline ends came to 8 bases. This CDR3 is CASSLNQNYEQYF. CDR3 sequence (DNA): TGTGCCAGCAGCTTAAACCAGAACTACGAGCAGTACTTC.

This clonotype came up a few times. V and J are TRBV27 and TRBJ2-6; TRBD1 might be the D (6 bases). The CDR3 has 16 residues. Germline V gives CDR1 MNHEY, CDR2 SMNVEV (reference sequence). V dropped 6 bases and J dropped 0 bases, with 12 bases sitting between them. CDR3 in DNA: TGTGCCAGCAGCCTGACAGGTAACTCTGGGGCCAACGTCCTGACTTTC. Translated, it gives CASSLTGNSGANVLTF.

This clonotype was seen ten or more times. The chain has TRBV7-3 and TRBJ2-1; D gene unclear. CDR3 length equals 12 residues. V was clipped by 3 bases and J by 9 bases, with 9 bases between them. Germline V gene data show CDR1 as SGHTA and CDR2 as FQGTGA. This CDR3 reads CASSFQESEQFF. The CDR3 bases are TGTGCCAGCAGCTTTCAAGAGTCTGAGCAGTTCTTC.

In its sample, this clonotype was seen many times. The chain carries TRBV28 and TRBJ2-5, with D maybe TRBD2 (5 bases). Germline lookup yields CDR1 MDHEN and CDR2 SYDVKM. The CDR3 runs 14 residues. Trimming left V 2 bases short and J 7 bases short, with 14 bases between. This chain's CDR3 is CASSLGGGGGTQYF. The CDR3 DNA is TGTGCCAGCAGTTTAGGAGGAGGTGGTGGGACCCAGTACTTC. Full variable domain (outside the CDR3, taken from reference TRBV28 and TRBJ2-5): DVKVTQSSRYLVKRTGEKVFLECVQDMDHENMFWYRQDPGLGLRLIYFSYDVKMKEKGDIPEGYSVSREKKERFSLILESASTNQTSMYLCASSLGGGGGTQYFGPGTRLLVL.

In this sample, this clonotype turned up a few times. The chain links TRBV30 to TRBJ1-3; weak D call: TRBD1 (6 bases). Trimming removed 5 bases at V and 3 bases at J, with 14 bases between. Germline V gene lookup returns CDR1 GTSNPN and CDR2 SVGIG (reference sequence). The CDR3 extends over 14 amino acids. This CDR3 is CAWDWGAFGNTIYF. CDR3 DNA: TGTGCCTGGGACTGGGGGGCTTTTGGAAACACCATATATTTT.

This clonotype was detected a few times. This chain connects TRBV6-4 to TRBJ1-5; the D is unclear. Germline values: CDR1 MRHNA, CDR2 SNTAGT. There are 15 residues in the CDR3. The ends were cut back, 5 bases at V and 0 bases at J, with 11 bases in the middle. CDR3 DNA: TGTGCCAGCAGTTACCAGCGGAATAGCAATCAGCCCCAGCATTTT. Protein: CASSYQRNSNQPQHF.

This clonotype was found many times. This sequence joins TRBV5-1 and TRBJ2-7; weak D call: TRBD2 (6 bases). In germline, CDR1 is SGHRS, CDR2 YFSETQ. Trimming removed 3 bases from V and 2 bases from J, with 18 bases in between. The CDR3 totals 16 residues. The CDR3 loop reads CASSSGPGGTTYEQYF. For the CDR3, the DNA is TGCGCCAGCAGCTCCGGACCGGGCGGGACCACCTACGAGCAGTACTTC.

This clonotype was counted a single time. The rearrangement uses TRBV3-1 and TRBJ2-4, with D perhaps matching TRBD2 (6 bases). The CDR3 length is 16 residues. The germline V gene has CDR1 LGHDT and CDR2 YNNKEL (reference sequence). With 4 bases removed from V and 0 bases from J, the gap between germline ends came to 13 bases. CDR3 loop: CASSPTGGIAKNIQYF. CDR3 DNA: TGTGCCAGCAGCCCCACGGGCGGGATAGCCAAAAACATTCAGTACTTC. The full variable domain, rest sourced from reference TRBV3-1 and TRBJ2-4, is DTAVSQTPKYLVTQMGNDKSIKCEQNLGHDTMYWYKQDSKKFLKIMFSYNNKELIINETVPNRFSPKSPDKAHLNLHINSLELGDSAVYFCASSPTGGIAKNIQYFGAGTRLSVL.

This clonotype was seen ten or more times. The chain employs TRBV28 and TRBJ2-7; TRBD1 might be the D (7 bases). Germline lookup yields CDR1 MDHEN and CDR2 SYDVKM. Trimming left V 2 bases short and J 3 bases short, with 11 bases between. The CDR3 is made up of 14 amino acids. The CDR3 loop reads CASSLTGEVYEQYF. Written as DNA, the CDR3 is TGTGCCAGCAGTTTAACAGGGGAGGTCTACGAGCAGTACTTC.

This chain links TRBV2 with TRBJ2-3; 9 bases map to TRBD2. The CDR3 has 14 amino acids. V lost 6 bases and J lost 5; bases outside the gene matches: 6. The V gene's germline CDR1 is SNHLY and CDR2 FYNNEI. In nucleotides, the CDR3 is TGTGCCAGCAGCGAATTACTAGCGGGAGATACGCAGTATTTT. This translates into CASSELLAGDTQYF. The entire variable domain, with the rest obtained from reference TRBV2 and TRBJ2-3, is as follows: EPEVTQTPSHQVTQMGQEVILRCVPISNHLYFYWYRQILGQKVEFLVSFYNNEISEKSEIFDDQFSVERPDGSNFTLKIRSTKLEDSAMYFCASSELLAGDTQYFGPGTRLTVL.

This clonotype has a count of ten or more. CDR3 nucleotides: TGTGCCAGCAGCGGGACTAGCTTCTACCGGGGGACTGACGAGCAGTACTTC. Amino acid sequence: CASSGTSFYRGTDEQYF. The chain couples TRBV5-6 to TRBJ2-7, with 9 bases matching TRBD2. With V trimmed by 4 bases and J by 5 bases, 16 bases remained unmatched. The CDR3 consists of 17 residues. Germline assignment: CDR1 SGHDT and CDR2 YYEEEE.

The chain links TRBV20-1 to TRBJ2-7; weak D call: TRBD2 (6 bases). The ends were cut back, 5 bases at V and 2 bases at J, with 16 bases in the middle. Looked up from germline, CDR1 is DFQATT and CDR2 is SNEGSKA (reference sequence). CDR3 length equals 14 residues. CDR3 DNA: TGCAGTGCTGAGTCCGGGACTGACACCTACGAGCAGTACTTC. This gives the protein CSAESGTDTYEQYF.

The chain couples TRBV6-9 to TRBJ2-1; perhaps TRBD1 as D (6 bases). The CDR3 covers 17 residues. The germline V gene encodes CDR1 MNHGY and CDR2 SVAAGI. The V end lost 3 bases, the J end lost 8 bases, and 23 bases lay between the germline ends. Here the CDR3 reads CASSYSNPGQGLYEQFF. CDR3 DNA sequence: TGTGCCAGCAGTTACTCGAACCCGGGCCAGGGGTTATATGAGCAGTTCTTC.

This clonotype appeared many times. The V gene is TRBV28, the J gene TRBJ2-7; possible D gene TRBD2, 6 bases. CDR1 and CDR2 from the germline V gene are MDHEN and SYDVKM. Trimming cost V 6 bases and J 3 bases, with 15 bases left between them. The CDR3 length is 14 residues. The CDR3 region has the DNA TGTGCCAGCAGCTTACCGGGAGATTACTACGAGCAGTACTTC. It encodes CASSLPGDYYEQYF.

The sample holds many counts of this clonotype. The rearrangement uses TRBV6-5 and TRBJ1-2, with no clear D. There are 16 residues in the CDR3. The germline gives CDR1 MNHEY, CDR2 SVGAGI. The V end was cut by 2 bases, the J end by 5 bases, with 18 bases between. CDR3: CASSYVQSPPGYGYTF. CDR3 DNA: TGTGCCAGCAGTTACGTTCAATCCCCGCCGGGGTATGGCTACACCTTC.